In this sample, the clone carrying this T cell receptor beta chain turned up a few times. Germline is not matched at one junction end, which may reflect a read error. The record originates from a study of T cells after yellow fever vaccination. Study-wide context: Fractions of limited cellularity were prepared by means of SMART-Seq v4 Ultra Low Input.

TCRdb passed the 5' RACE reads through MiXCR, listing each CDR3 protein once. The sample has 500,000 to 550,000 distinct CDR3 sequences, 21% seen once. There are 15 residues in the CDR3. CDR1 and CDR2 from the germline V gene are KGHSH and LQKENI. This clonotype was sampled from a man aged 18 to 29 who received the YFV17D yellow fever vaccine. The chain uses TRBV18 and TRBJ2-5, with TRBD2 matching over 8 bases. The sample in question was PBMCs, obtained approximately 22 days after the first yellow fever vaccination. The CDR3 DNA reads TGTGCCAGCTCGCCACCCGGGACTAGGAGTGAGACCCAGTACTTC. Translating gives CASSPPGTRSETQYF.